These T cell receptor beta chains were read from a single sample in a study of T cell changes during pregnancy in multiple sclerosis. The method was immunoSEQ multiplex PCR; TCRdb's version includes in-frame clones alone and lacks a portion of them. The table has approximately 34,000 clones, about 93% seen once; the top ten hold roughly 0.45%. Sequenced material: CD4+ T cells from peripheral blood mononuclear cells, taken in the second trimester of pregnancy. Receptors were obtained from a female donor with multiple sclerosis, enrolled in a pregnancy study. The CDR3 runs from the conserved cysteine through the conserved F or W. D genes are given only for firm matches. Clone sizes are given selectively: once, few, many, or a class where the clone is expanded.

CDR3 protein: CASGTSGRAAEQFF
CDR3 DNA: TGTGCCTCCGGGACTAGCGGGAGGGCCGCTGAGCAGTTCTTC
D gene: TRBD2
V gene: TRBV9
clone size: few
J gene: TRBJ2-1

CDR3 protein: CASSATVSSGANVLTF
CDR3 DNA: TGTGCCAGTAGCGCGACAGTTAGCTCTGGGGCCAACGTCCTGACTTTC
D gene: .
V gene: TRBV19
clone size: .
J gene: TRBJ2-6

CDR3 protein: CASSQPTTGLVEAFF
CDR3 DNA: TGCGCCAGCAGCCAACCCACTACAGGGTTGGTTGAAGCTTTCTTT
D gene: .
V gene: TRBV4-1
clone size: .
J gene: TRBJ1-1

CDR3 protein: CASSSLGESPAKNIQYF
CDR3 DNA: TGTGCCAGCAGCTCTCTCGGTGAAAGCCCAGCCAAAAACATTCAGTACTTC
D gene: .
V gene: TRBV5-4
clone size: .
J gene: TRBJ2-4

CDR3 protein: CASSGTGGYNEQFF
CDR3 DNA: TGCGCCAGCAGCGGAACCGGGGGTTACAATGAGCAGTTCTTC
D gene: .
V gene: TRBV4-1
clone size: .
J gene: TRBJ2-1

CDR3 protein: CASSLSGRGETQYF
CDR3 DNA: TGTGCCAGCAGCTTAAGCGGGAGGGGGGAGACCCAGTACTTC
D gene: TRBD2
V gene: TRBV7-2
clone size: .
J gene: TRBJ2-5

CDR3 protein: CASSQAVGYEQYF
CDR3 DNA: TGCGCCAGCAGCCAAGCCGTCGGGTACGAGCAGTACTTC
D gene: .
V gene: TRBV4-1
clone size: .
J gene: TRBJ2-7

CDR3 protein: CASSPQGADYGYTF
CDR3 DNA: TGCGCCAGCAGCCCACAGGGGGCAGACTATGGCTACACCTTC
D gene: TRBD1
V gene: TRBV4-1
clone size: .
J gene: TRBJ1-2

CDR3 protein: CASSALTEQYF
CDR3 DNA: TGTGCCAGCAGCGCCCTAACCGAGCAGTACTTC
D gene: .
V gene: TRBV2
clone size: .
J gene: TRBJ2-7

CDR3 protein: CASSQWGEQSDTQYF
CDR3 DNA: TGTGCCAGCAGCCAGTGGGGGGAACAGTCGGATACGCAGTATTTT
D gene: .
V gene: TRBV7-9
clone size: few
J gene: TRBJ2-3

CDR3 protein: CASSESGGWDTQYF
CDR3 DNA: TGTGCCAGCAGTGAATCAGGGGGCTGGGATACGCAGTATTTT
D gene: TRBD1
V gene: TRBV6-1
clone size: .
J gene: TRBJ2-3

CDR3 protein: CASSQGLAGVGEQYF
CDR3 DNA: TGCGCCAGCAGCCAAGGCCTAGCGGGAGTGGGCGAGCAGTACTTC
D gene: TRBD2
V gene: TRBV4-1
clone size: once
J gene: TRBJ2-7

CDR3 protein: CASSLGTKETQYF
CDR3 DNA: TGTGCCAGCAGCTTAGGGACAAAAGAGACCCAGTACTTC
D gene: .
V gene: TRBV7-2
clone size: .
J gene: TRBJ2-5

CDR3 protein: CASSQEKDRGLAGQDYEQYF
CDR3 DNA: TGCGCCAGCAGCCAAGAAAAGGATCGAGGACTAGCGGGGCAGGACTACGAGCAGTACTTC
D gene: TRBD2
V gene: TRBV4-3
clone size: .
J gene: TRBJ2-7

CDR3 protein: CASSLKGLFAGSTDTQYF
CDR3 DNA: TGTGCCAGCAGCTTAAAGGGACTCTTTGCGGGTAGCACAGATACGCAGTATTTT
D gene: .
V gene: TRBV11-1
clone size: .
J gene: TRBJ2-3

CDR3 protein: CAIGRGRGYTF
CDR3 DNA: TGTGCGATCGGGCGGGGTCGTGGCTACACCTTC
D gene: .
V gene: TRBV6-5
clone size: .
J gene: TRBJ1-2

CDR3 protein: CASSYSIRGYQETQYF
CDR3 DNA: TGTGCCAGCAGTTACTCGATCAGGGGGTACCAAGAGACCCAGTACTTC
D gene: TRBD1
V gene: TRBV6-5
clone size: .
J gene: TRBJ2-5

CDR3 protein: CAISVGSGVPGSTDTQYF
CDR3 DNA: TGTGCCATCAGTGTAGGTAGCGGGGTACCGGGAAGCACAGATACGCAGTATTTT
D gene: TRBD2
V gene: TRBV10-3
clone size: .
J gene: TRBJ2-3

CDR3 protein: CASSSQVGGSYEQYF
CDR3 DNA: TGTGCCAGCAGCTCCCAGGTGGGAGGGTCCTACGAGCAGTACTTC
D gene: TRBD2
V gene: TRBV11-2
clone size: few
J gene: TRBJ2-7

CDR3 protein: CASSFNGGEKLFF
CDR3 DNA: TGTGCCAGCAGTTTTAACGGAGGGGAAAAACTGTTTTTT
D gene: .
V gene: TRBV27
clone size: .
J gene: TRBJ1-4

CDR3 protein: CASSRDRAAKNIQYF
CDR3 DNA: TGTGCCAGCAGCCGGGACAGGGCGGCCAAAAACATTCAGTACTTC
D gene: TRBD1
V gene: TRBV2
clone size: .
J gene: TRBJ2-4

CDR3 protein: CASSQERQGVTDTQYF
CDR3 DNA: TGTGCCAGCAGCCAAGAGAGACAGGGGGTAACAGATACGCAGTATTTT
D gene: TRBD1
V gene: TRBV4-2
clone size: .
J gene: TRBJ2-3

CDR3 protein: CASSYSGGVDTQYF
CDR3 DNA: TGTGCCAGCAGTTACTCCGGCGGGGTGGATACGCAGTATTTT
D gene: .
V gene: TRBV6-5
clone size: .
J gene: TRBJ2-3

CDR3 protein: CASSLEQRNTEAFF
CDR3 DNA: TGTGCCAGCAGTTTAGAACAGAGGAACACTGAAGCTTTCTTT
D gene: .
V gene: TRBV28
clone size: .
J gene: TRBJ1-1

CDR3 protein: CAGSQSGGTEAFF
CDR3 DNA: TGTGCCGGCAGCCAGTCAGGGGGCACTGAAGCTTTCTTT
D gene: TRBD1
V gene: TRBV7-9
clone size: .
J gene: TRBJ1-1

CDR3 protein: CASSLNPFGTGGWQPQHF
CDR3 DNA: TGTGCCAGCAGCCTAAACCCCTTCGGGACAGGGGGTTGGCAGCCCCAGCATTTT
D gene: TRBD1
V gene: TRBV28
clone size: .
J gene: TRBJ1-5

CDR3 protein: CASRPDRASTDTQYF
CDR3 DNA: TGTGCCAGCAGACCGGACAGGGCCTCTACAGATACGCAGTATTTT
D gene: TRBD1
V gene: TRBV2
clone size: once
J gene: TRBJ2-3

CDR3 protein: CASSLLDPNLGLAGNTGELFF
CDR3 DNA: TGTGCCAGCAGTTTATTAGACCCAAACTTAGGACTAGCGGGAAACACCGGGGAGCTGTTTTTT
D gene: TRBD2
V gene: TRBV27
clone size: .
J gene: TRBJ2-2

CDR3 protein: CASSYDRLAAYNEQFF
CDR3 DNA: TGTGCCAGCAGTTACGATCGACTAGCGGCTTACAATGAGCAGTTCTTC
D gene: TRBD2
V gene: TRBV6-6
clone size: .
J gene: TRBJ2-1

CDR3 protein: CASSTTGGLETQYF
CDR3 DNA: TGCGCCAGCAGCACCACAGGGGGCCTAGAGACCCAGTACTTC
D gene: TRBD1
V gene: TRBV4-3
clone size: once
J gene: TRBJ2-5

CDR3 protein: CASSLILAGAYNEQFF
CDR3 DNA: TGCGCCAGCAGCTTGATTCTAGCGGGGGCCTACAATGAGCAGTTCTTC
D gene: TRBD2
V gene: TRBV5-1
clone size: .
J gene: TRBJ2-1

CDR3 protein: CASSLVRGSAYGYTF
CDR3 DNA: TGCGCCAGCAGCTTGGTTAGGGGGTCGGCCTATGGCTACACCTTC
D gene: .
V gene: TRBV5-1
clone size: .
J gene: TRBJ1-2

CDR3 protein: CASSPAAGTGGNIQYF
CDR3 DNA: TGTGCCAGCAGCCCGGCAGCCGGGACAGGAGGTAACATTCAGTACTTC
D gene: TRBD1
V gene: TRBV5-5
clone size: .
J gene: TRBJ2-4

CDR3 protein: CASSISGTGGNTQYF
CDR3 DNA: TGTGCCAGCAGCATTAGCGGGACGGGTGGAAATACGCAGTATTTT
D gene: TRBD2
V gene: TRBV28
clone size: .
J gene: TRBJ2-3

CDR3 protein: CASSPGRSGRKVETQYF
CDR3 DNA: TGCGCCAGCAGCCCGGGCCGTAGCGGGAGGAAAGTGGAGACCCAGTACTTC
D gene: TRBD2
V gene: TRBV5-1
clone size: .
J gene: TRBJ2-5

CDR3 protein: CASSLDRASTDTQYF
CDR3 DNA: TGTGCCAGCAGCTTGGACAGGGCTAGCACAGATACGCAGTATTTT
D gene: .
V gene: TRBV5-4
clone size: .
J gene: TRBJ2-3

CDR3 protein: CASGPGLLTYNEQFF
CDR3 DNA: TGCGCCAGCGGACCGGGACTCCTCACGTACAATGAGCAGTTCTTC
D gene: .
V gene: TRBV5-1
clone size: .
J gene: TRBJ2-1

CDR3 protein: CASSEVGIGGPAANEQFF
CDR3 DNA: TGTGCCAGCAGTGAAGTGGGGATTGGCGGACCAGCGGCGAATGAGCAGTTCTTC
D gene: .
V gene: TRBV2
clone size: .
J gene: TRBJ2-1

CDR3 protein: CASSIDKRTEAFF
CDR3 DNA: TGTGCCAGTAGTATAGATAAGAGGACTGAAGCTTTCTTT
D gene: .
V gene: TRBV19
clone size: once
J gene: TRBJ1-1

CDR3 protein: CASSLAGEYNEQFF
CDR3 DNA: TGCGCCAGCAGCTTGGCCGGGGAGTACAATGAGCAGTTCTTC
D gene: .
V gene: TRBV5-1
clone size: once
J gene: TRBJ2-1

CDR3 protein: CASSLPAGAREQYF
CDR3 DNA: TGTGCCAGCAGCTTGCCAGCGGGAGCCCGGGAGCAGTACTTC
D gene: TRBD2
V gene: TRBV5-4
clone size: .
J gene: TRBJ2-7

CDR3 protein: CASTSTISSYEQYF
CDR3 DNA: TGTGCCAGTACCTCAACTATAAGCTCCTACGAGCAGTACTTC
D gene: .
V gene: TRBV19
clone size: .
J gene: TRBJ2-7

CDR3 protein: CASSIAGADTQYF
CDR3 DNA: TGTGCCAGTAGTATAGCGGGGGCAGATACGCAGTATTTT
D gene: .
V gene: TRBV19
clone size: once
J gene: TRBJ2-3

CDR3 protein: CASSLGTGSYEQYF
CDR3 DNA: TGTGCCAGCAGCTTAGGGACAGGGAGCTACGAGCAGTACTTC
D gene: TRBD1
V gene: TRBV11-1
clone size: .
J gene: TRBJ2-7

CDR3 protein: CASSLDSNTGELFF
CDR3 DNA: TGTGCCAGCAGCTTAGACTCGAACACCGGGGAGCTGTTTTTT
D gene: .
V gene: TRBV7-9
clone size: .
J gene: TRBJ2-2

CDR3 protein: CASSPPPTGNTEAFF
CDR3 DNA: TGTGCCAGCAGCCCCCCTCCTACAGGGAACACTGAAGCTTTCTTT
D gene: .
V gene: TRBV16
clone size: .
J gene: TRBJ1-1

CDR3 protein: CASSIWASGRFDEQFF
CDR3 DNA: TGTGCCAGTAGTATTTGGGCTAGCGGGAGGTTCGATGAGCAGTTCTTC
D gene: TRBD2
V gene: TRBV19
clone size: .
J gene: TRBJ2-1

CDR3 protein: CASHGVTNQPQHF
CDR3 DNA: TGTGCCAGCCACGGGGTGACCAATCAGCCCCAGCATTTT
D gene: .
V gene: TRBV2
clone size: .
J gene: TRBJ1-5

CDR3 protein: CASSTRTSGRAGETQYF
CDR3 DNA: TGTGCCAGTAGTACCCGGACTAGCGGGAGGGCCGGGGAGACCCAGTACTTC
D gene: TRBD2
V gene: TRBV19
clone size: .
J gene: TRBJ2-5

CDR3 protein: CASTPRRPSGASVLTF
CDR3 DNA: TGCGCCAGCACCCCACGCCGGCCCTCTGGGGCCAGCGTCCTGACTTTC
D gene: .
V gene: TRBV5-1
clone size: .
J gene: TRBJ2-6

CDR3 protein: CASSQDGRNQPQHF
CDR3 DNA: TGCGCCAGCAGCCAAGATGGCCGAAATCAGCCCCAGCATTTT
D gene: .
V gene: TRBV4-3
clone size: few
J gene: TRBJ1-5

CDR3 protein: CASSLGGGFGGSGNQPQHF
CDR3 DNA: TGTGCCAGCAGTTTAGGTGGTGGCTTTGGGGGCTCCGGCAATCAGCCCCAGCATTTT
D gene: .
V gene: TRBV28
clone size: .
J gene: TRBJ1-5

CDR3 protein: CASSEGPGTSYEKLFF
CDR3 DNA: TGTGCCAGCAGTGAAGGACCCGGGACATCATACGAAAAACTGTTTTTT
D gene: .
V gene: TRBV6-1
clone size: .
J gene: TRBJ1-4

CDR3 protein: CASSQGAGLLTNEKLFF
CDR3 DNA: TGCGCCAGCAGCCAAGGGGCAGGGCTACTTACTAATGAAAAACTGTTTTTT
D gene: .
V gene: TRBV4-3
clone size: .
J gene: TRBJ1-4

CDR3 protein: CASNPPGQKTEAFF
CDR3 DNA: TGTGCCAGTAATCCGCCGGGACAGAAAACTGAAGCTTTCTTT
D gene: TRBD1
V gene: TRBV19
clone size: .
J gene: TRBJ1-1